The rows below give T cell receptor beta chains drawn from one sample of a study of T cells in Graves' hyperthyroidism and ophthalmopathy. TCRdb reanalysed the multiplex PCR reads using MiXCR and keeps one entry per CDR3 protein. The top ten clones hold about 8% of a sample with 250,000 to 300,000 distinct CDR3 sequences, about 14% of them seen once. Sequencing was carried out using blood. These receptor sequences come from a woman aged 30 to 39 with Graves' hyperthyroidism that later progressed to Graves' ophthalmopathy. Both conserved end residues are part of each CDR3. Each record gives: V gene, J gene, clone size, D gene, CDR3 protein, CDR3 DNA. A D gene is named only where the DNA matches it firmly. Some rows have no size entry. The others give once, few or many, or a class for an expanded clone.

v_call: TRBV27; j_call: TRBJ1-5; clone_size: many; d_call: .; cdr3_aa: CASSSGNQPQHF; cdr3_nt: TGTGCCAGCAGTTCCGGCAATCAGCCCCAGCATTTT
v_call: TRBV3-1; j_call: TRBJ2-7; clone_size: many; d_call: .; cdr3_aa: CASSHTAGLEQYF; cdr3_nt: TGTGCCAGCAGCCACACAGCGGGTCTCGAGCAGTACTTC
v_call: TRBV28; j_call: TRBJ1-2; clone_size: many; d_call: .; cdr3_aa: CASSPTGTNYGYTF; cdr3_nt: TGTGCCAGCAGCCCTACAGGGACTAACTATGGCTACACCTTC
v_call: TRBV7-2; j_call: TRBJ1-1; clone_size: many; d_call: .; cdr3_aa: CASSYRDIPEAFF; cdr3_nt: TGTGCCAGCAGCTACCGGGATATCCCTGAAGCTTTCTTT
v_call: TRBV11-2; j_call: TRBJ2-3; clone_size: many; d_call: TRBD1; cdr3_aa: CASSLGQGVTDTQYF; cdr3_nt: TGTGCCAGCAGCTTAGGACAGGGGGTTACAGATACGCAGTATTTT
v_call: TRBV3-1; j_call: TRBJ2-1; clone_size: many; d_call: TRBD1; cdr3_aa: CASTGNRGKNEQFF; cdr3_nt: TGTGCCAGCACCGGAAACAGGGGGAAGAATGAGCAGTTCTTC
v_call: TRBV12-5; j_call: TRBJ2-2; clone_size: many; d_call: .; cdr3_aa: CASSGDTGELFF; cdr3_nt: TGTGCTAGTTCAGGAGACACCGGGGAGCTGTTTTTT
v_call: TRBV7-2; j_call: TRBJ2-6; clone_size: few; d_call: .; cdr3_aa: CASSSWGGANVLTF; cdr3_nt: TGTGCCAGCAGTTCCTGGGGGGGGGCCAACGTCCTGACTTTC
v_call: TRBV20-1; j_call: TRBJ2-3; clone_size: few; d_call: .; cdr3_aa: CAVPTSFNPDTQYF; cdr3_nt: TGCGCAGTTCCGACTAGTTTTAACCCAGATACGCAGTATTTT
v_call: TRBV19; j_call: TRBJ1-1; clone_size: many; d_call: .; cdr3_aa: CASSMNLLYWTVNTEAFF; cdr3_nt: TGTGCCAGTAGTATGAATCTCCTCTATTGGACGGTGAACACTGAAGCTTTCTTT
v_call: TRBV29-1; j_call: TRBJ1-5; clone_size: few; d_call: TRBD1; cdr3_aa: CSPWGDRGYSNQPQHF; cdr3_nt: TGCAGCCCATGGGGCGACAGGGGATATAGCAATCAGCCCCAGCATTTT
v_call: TRBV7-6; j_call: TRBJ1-5; clone_size: many; d_call: TRBD1; cdr3_aa: CASGDRGGQPQHF; cdr3_nt: TGTGCCAGCGGGGACAGGGGGGGTCAGCCCCAGCATTTT
v_call: TRBV11-2; j_call: TRBJ2-7; clone_size: .; d_call: TRBD1; cdr3_aa: CASSLGGTVAGEQYF; cdr3_nt: TGTGCCAGCAGCTTAGGGGGGACAGTGGCGGGTGAGCAGTACTTC
v_call: TRBV5-6; j_call: TRBJ1-4; clone_size: few; d_call: TRBD1; cdr3_aa: CASSARDRANEKLFF; cdr3_nt: TGTGCCAGCAGCGCACGGGACAGGGCTAATGAAAAACTGTTTTTT
v_call: TRBV5-6; j_call: TRBJ2-5; clone_size: .; d_call: TRBD1; cdr3_aa: CASSFWTGKETQYF; cdr3_nt: TGTGCCAGCAGCTTCTGGACAGGGAAAGAGACCCAGTACTTC
v_call: TRBV28; j_call: TRBJ2-6; clone_size: many; d_call: TRBD1; cdr3_aa: CASSPSTGNSGANVLTF; cdr3_nt: TGTGCCAGCAGCCCTTCGACAGGGAACTCTGGGGCCAACGTCCTGACTTTC
v_call: TRBV20-1; j_call: TRBJ2-7; clone_size: many; d_call: .; cdr3_aa: CSAPETATTYEQYF; cdr3_nt: TGCAGTGCCCCCGAGACAGCGACAACCTACGAGCAGTACTTC
v_call: TRBV28; j_call: TRBJ2-5; clone_size: many; d_call: TRBD2; cdr3_aa: CASSTLLAVQETQYF; cdr3_nt: TGTGCCAGCAGCACCTTACTAGCGGTCCAAGAGACCCAGTACTTC
v_call: TRBV6-2/TRBV6-3; j_call: TRBJ2-1; clone_size: many; d_call: TRBD2; cdr3_aa: CASTQTHHTGTRRYSYNEQFF; cdr3_nt: TGTGCCAGCACTCAAACTCACCATACCGGGACTAGGCGTTACTCCTACAATGAGCAGTTCTTC
v_call: TRBV3-1; j_call: TRBJ2-3; clone_size: .; d_call: .; cdr3_aa: CASSQAGGTDTQYF; cdr3_nt: TGTGCCAGCAGCCAAGCGGGGGGCACAGATACGCAGTATTTT
v_call: TRBV9; j_call: TRBJ2-1; clone_size: .; d_call: TRBD2; cdr3_aa: CASSPGLAGAVYNEQFF; cdr3_nt: TGTGCCAGCAGCCCGGGACTAGCGGGAGCGGTCTACAATGAGCAGTTCTTC
v_call: TRBV27; j_call: TRBJ2-7; clone_size: many; d_call: .; cdr3_aa: CASTLTRGYEQYF; cdr3_nt: TGTGCCAGCACCCTTACCCGAGGCTACGAGCAGTACTTC
v_call: TRBV20-1; j_call: TRBJ2-7; clone_size: many; d_call: .; cdr3_aa: CSASERDGEQYF; cdr3_nt: TGCAGTGCTAGTGAAAGGGACGGGGAGCAGTACTTC
v_call: TRBV6-1; j_call: TRBJ2-1; clone_size: .; d_call: .; cdr3_aa: CASISGAQEQFF; cdr3_nt: TGTGCCAGCATATCGGGAGCACAAGAGCAGTTCTTC
v_call: TRBV5-8; j_call: TRBJ2-3; clone_size: .; d_call: .; cdr3_aa: CATLPPSGAPTDTQYF; cdr3_nt: TGTGCCACTCTACCCCCGTCAGGGGCTCCGACAGATACGCAGTATTTT
v_call: TRBV5-1; j_call: TRBJ2-7; clone_size: many; d_call: .; cdr3_aa: CASSLGDGVPYEQYF; cdr3_nt: TGCGCCAGCAGCTTGGGAGACGGGGTACCCTACGAGCAGTACTTC
v_call: TRBV6-1; j_call: TRBJ2-1; clone_size: few; d_call: TRBD2; cdr3_aa: CASSSPSTSGQSSYNEQFF; cdr3_nt: TGTGCCAGCAGTTCCCCCTCAACTAGCGGGCAAAGCTCCTACAATGAGCAGTTCTTC
v_call: TRBV4-1; j_call: TRBJ1-4; clone_size: .; d_call: TRBD1; cdr3_aa: CASSDRGGNEKLFF; cdr3_nt: TGCGCCAGCAGCGACAGGGGCGGTAATGAAAAACTGTTTTTT
v_call: TRBV19; j_call: TRBJ2-7; clone_size: .; d_call: .; cdr3_aa: CASSITSAGTYEQYF; cdr3_nt: TGTGCCAGTAGCATTACTTCTGCGGGAACCTACGAGCAGTACTTC
v_call: TRBV12-5; j_call: TRBJ2-1; clone_size: many; d_call: .; cdr3_aa: CASGLGVSYNEQFF; cdr3_nt: TGTGCTAGTGGTTTGGGAGTCTCCTACAATGAGCAGTTCTTC
v_call: TRBV12-3/TRBV12-4; j_call: TRBJ1-4; clone_size: .; d_call: .; cdr3_aa: CASSRTAINEKLFF; cdr3_nt: TGTGCCAGCAGTCGGACAGCGATTAATGAAAAACTGTTTTTT
v_call: TRBV7-9; j_call: TRBJ2-3; clone_size: many; d_call: .; cdr3_aa: CASSRGGVSTDTQYF; cdr3_nt: TGTGCCAGCAGCCGGGGCGGAGTAAGCACAGATACGCAGTATTTT
v_call: TRBV7-8; j_call: TRBJ2-7; clone_size: many; d_call: TRBD2; cdr3_aa: CASSVTGWGLAGIEQYF; cdr3_nt: TGTGCCAGCAGCGTCACTGGGTGGGGACTAGCGGGGATCGAGCAGTACTTC
v_call: TRBV7-3; j_call: TRBJ2-1; clone_size: many; d_call: .; cdr3_aa: CASRNYQGSNEQFF; cdr3_nt: TGTGCCAGCAGGAATTACCAAGGGAGCAATGAGCAGTTCTTC
v_call: TRBV27; j_call: TRBJ2-1; clone_size: many; d_call: TRBD2; cdr3_aa: CASSPTPGLINNEQFF; cdr3_nt: TGTGCCAGCAGCCCTACTCCGGGACTAATTAACAATGAGCAGTTCTTC
v_call: TRBV4-2; j_call: TRBJ1-1; clone_size: .; d_call: .; cdr3_aa: CASSQDLQFGAFF; cdr3_nt: TGTGCCAGCAGCCAAGATTTACAGTTTGGAGCTTTCTTT
v_call: TRBV18; j_call: TRBJ2-5; clone_size: many; d_call: .; cdr3_aa: CASIDSGVGTQYF; cdr3_nt: TGTGCCAGCATCGACAGCGGCGTGGGGACCCAGTACTTC
v_call: TRBV12-3/TRBV12-4; j_call: TRBJ2-2; clone_size: many; d_call: .; cdr3_aa: CASIQRGGGSPNTGELFF; cdr3_nt: TGTGCCAGCATCCAAAGGGGGGGCGGCAGCCCGAACACCGGGGAGCTGTTTTTT
v_call: TRBV20-1; j_call: TRBJ2-1; clone_size: few; d_call: .; cdr3_aa: CSARGTDNNEQFF; cdr3_nt: TGCAGTGCTAGAGGCACCGATAACAATGAGCAGTTCTTC
v_call: TRBV28; j_call: TRBJ1-3; clone_size: many; d_call: TRBD1; cdr3_aa: CASSFRDRLSGNTIYF; cdr3_nt: TGTGCCAGCAGTTTCCGGGACAGGCTCTCTGGAAACACCATATATTTT
v_call: TRBV27; j_call: TRBJ1-4; clone_size: .; d_call: .; cdr3_aa: CASSLRWYEKLFF; cdr3_nt: TGTGCCAGCAGTTTAAGGTGGTATGAAAAACTGTTTTTT
v_call: TRBV12-3/TRBV12-4; j_call: TRBJ1-1; clone_size: .; d_call: .; cdr3_aa: CASTAGFRTEAFF; cdr3_nt: TGTGCCAGCACTGCAGGGTTCCGCACTGAAGCTTTCTTT
v_call: TRBV2; j_call: TRBJ2-3; clone_size: many; d_call: .; cdr3_aa: CASRDSTDTQYF; cdr3_nt: TGTGCCAGCAGGGACAGCACAGATACGCAGTATTTT